This T cell receptor (beta chain) was sequenced for a study of shared clonotypes between healthy human individuals. The study, taken as a whole, reports: The study sampled only blood, and tissue repertoires likely differ.

A word on this clone: Its antigen remains unknown.

From germline, CDR1 is SNHLY and CDR2 FYNNEI. V lost 8 bases, J lost 2 bases, and 16 bases lay in between. The CDR3 totals 14 residues. Data came from immunoSEQ multiplex PCR; TCRdb stores just in-frame clones and leaves some out. The repertoire consists of roughly 2.5 million clones, with more than 90% occurring once and the leading ten covering 0.13% to 0.15%. The source material was naive CD4+ T cells sorted from blood. The sample's subset: CD45RA+ positively selected. This rearrangement joins TRBV2 to TRBJ2-7, with D perhaps matching TRBD2 (5 bases). The sequence was collected from a man aged 18-30 years in good health. The CDR3: CASFLAFQTYEQYF. CDR3 sequence (DNA): TGTGCCAGCTTCCTAGCCTTTCAAACCTACGAGCAGTACTTC.